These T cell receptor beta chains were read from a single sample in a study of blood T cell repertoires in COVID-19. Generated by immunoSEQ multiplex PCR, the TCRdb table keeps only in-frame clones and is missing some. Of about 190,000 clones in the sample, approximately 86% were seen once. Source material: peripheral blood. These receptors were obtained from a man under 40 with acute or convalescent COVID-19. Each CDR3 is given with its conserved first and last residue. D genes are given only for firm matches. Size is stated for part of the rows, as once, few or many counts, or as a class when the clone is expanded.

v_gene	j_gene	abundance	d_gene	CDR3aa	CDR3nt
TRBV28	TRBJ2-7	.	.	CASRDSSSYEQYF	TGTGCCAGCCGGGACTCAAGCTCCTACGAGCAGTACTTC
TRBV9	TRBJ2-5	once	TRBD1	CASSASGGETQYF	TGTGCCAGCAGCGCATCAGGGGGAGAGACCCAGTACTTC
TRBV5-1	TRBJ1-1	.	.	CASSFVVNTEAFF	TGCGCCAGCAGCTTCGTTGTGAACACTGAAGCTTTCTTT
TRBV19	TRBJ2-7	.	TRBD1	CASSMGTGIYEQYF	TGTGCCAGTAGTATGGGGACAGGAATCTACGAGCAGTACTTC
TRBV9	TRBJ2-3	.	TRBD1	CASSTRTGRDTQYF	TGTGCCAGCAGCACCAGGACAGGGAGAGATACGCAGTATTTT
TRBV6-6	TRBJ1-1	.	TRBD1	CASWSSGQPSEAFF	TGTGCCAGCTGGTCTTCGGGACAGCCGTCTGAAGCTTTCTTT
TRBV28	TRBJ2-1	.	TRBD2	CASTSLAGVKSYNEQFF	TGTGCCAGCACATCACTAGCGGGAGTTAAGTCCTACAATGAGCAGTTCTTC
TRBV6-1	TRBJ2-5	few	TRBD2	CASSEAYGGLRETQYF	TGTGCCAGCAGTGAAGCGTACGGGGGGTTAAGGGAGACCCAGTACTTC
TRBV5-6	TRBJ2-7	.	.	CASSLGEDQSSYEQYF	TGTGCCAGCAGCTTGGGGGAGGACCAGAGCTCCTACGAGCAGTACTTC
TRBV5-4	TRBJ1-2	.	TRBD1	CASSRTGTYGYTF	TGTGCCAGCAGCAGGACAGGGACCTATGGCTACACCTTC
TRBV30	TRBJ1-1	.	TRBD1	CAWGTGPQSAFF	TGTGCCTGGGGGACAGGCCCTCAAAGTGCTTTCTTT
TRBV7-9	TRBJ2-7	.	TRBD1	CASSSLQTGTGTYEQYF	TGTGCCAGCAGCTCCTTGCAGACCGGGACAGGCACCTACGAGCAGTACTTC
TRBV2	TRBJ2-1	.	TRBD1	CASSADRAREQFF	TGTGCCAGCAGTGCTGACAGGGCTCGTGAGCAGTTCTTC
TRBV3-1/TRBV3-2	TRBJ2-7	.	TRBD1	CASSQGTGNYEQYF	TGTGCCAGCAGCCAGGGGACAGGGAACTACGAGCAGTACTTC
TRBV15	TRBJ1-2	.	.	CATSYKQGGDYGYTF	TGTGCCACCAGCTATAAGCAGGGTGGAGACTATGGCTACACCTTC
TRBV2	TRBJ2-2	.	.	CASSRQRLNTGELFF	TGTGCCAGCAGCCGACAGAGGTTAAACACCGGGGAGCTGTTTTTT
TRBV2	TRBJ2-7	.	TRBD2	CASWAGGGYEQYF	TGTGCCAGCTGGGCGGGGGGCGGCTACGAGCAGTACTTC
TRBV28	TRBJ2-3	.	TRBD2	CASSFGTSGADTQYF	TGTGCCAGCAGTTTTGGGACTAGCGGCGCAGATACGCAGTATTTT
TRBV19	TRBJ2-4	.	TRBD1	CASTSPGWTGRAKNIQYF	TGTGCCAGTACCTCACCTGGTTGGACAGGGCGAGCCAAAAACATTCAGTACTTC
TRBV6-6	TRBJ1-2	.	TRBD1	CASRRPLGQGQSAYGYTF	TGTGCCAGCAGGCGACCTCTGGGACAGGGTCAGTCGGCGTATGGCTACACCTTC
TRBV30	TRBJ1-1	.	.	CAWSSTGNTEAFF	TGTGCCTGGAGTTCAACAGGGAACACTGAAGCTTTCTTT
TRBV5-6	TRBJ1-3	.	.	CASSSWEGNTIYF	TGTGCCAGCAGCTCCTGGGAGGGAAACACCATATATTTT
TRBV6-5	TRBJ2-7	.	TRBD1	CASSYRGPYEQYF	TGTGCCAGCAGTTACAGGGGGCCCTACGAGCAGTACTTC
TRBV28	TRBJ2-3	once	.	CASSLYTAGSVDTQYF	TGTGCCAGCAGTTTATACACCGCGGGTTCCGTGGATACGCAGTATTTT
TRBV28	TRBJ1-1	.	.	CATSGGSEGSTEAFF	TGTGCCACCTCCGGGGGGTCCGAGGGGTCGACTGAAGCTTTCTTT
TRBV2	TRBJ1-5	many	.	CASSPGGQPQHF	TGTGCCAGCAGTCCGGGGGGGCAGCCCCAGCATTTT
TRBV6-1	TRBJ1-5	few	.	CASSEPRTKRGNQPQHF	TGTGCCAGCAGTGAACCAAGGACTAAAAGGGGCAATCAGCCCCAGCATTTT
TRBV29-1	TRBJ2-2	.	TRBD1	CSVGQGSNTGELFF	TGCAGCGTTGGACAGGGATCGAACACCGGGGAGCTGTTTTTT
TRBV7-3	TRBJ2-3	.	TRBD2	CASSLFGTSDTDTQYF	TGTGCCAGCAGCTTATTTGGGACTAGCGACACAGATACGCAGTATTTT
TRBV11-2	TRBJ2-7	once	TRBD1	CASSWTGGSEQYF	TGTGCCAGCAGCTGGACAGGGGGAAGCGAGCAGTACTTC
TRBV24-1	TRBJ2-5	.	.	CATSDFGAGETQYF	TGTGCCACCAGTGATTTCGGAGCGGGAGAGACCCAGTACTTC
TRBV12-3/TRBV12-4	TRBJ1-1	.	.	CASSFSGDTEAFF	TGTGCCAGCAGTTTCTCAGGCGACACTGAAGCTTTCTTT
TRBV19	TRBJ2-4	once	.	CASSFEPKNIQYF	TGTGCCAGTAGCTTCGAGCCCAAAAACATTCAGTACTTC
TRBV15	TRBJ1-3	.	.	CATSRSHRQGGNTIYF	TGTGCCACCAGCAGATCGCACAGGCAGGGTGGAAACACCATATATTTT
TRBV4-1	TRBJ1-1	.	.	CASRYWGGNTEAFF	TGCGCCAGCAGGTATTGGGGGGGGAACACTGAAGCTTTCTTT
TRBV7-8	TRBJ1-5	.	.	CASSISVAGSNQPQHF	TGTGCCAGCAGCATCTCCGTTGCGGGTAGCAATCAGCCCCAGCATTTT
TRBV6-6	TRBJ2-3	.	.	CASSRRADTDTQYF	TGTGCCAGCAGCCGCAGGGCAGACACAGATACGCAGTATTTT
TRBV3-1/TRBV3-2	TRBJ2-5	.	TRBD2	CASSPGGSGRALGETQYF	TGTGCCAGCAGCCCCGGGGGCAGCGGGAGGGCCCTGGGAGAGACCCAGTACTTC
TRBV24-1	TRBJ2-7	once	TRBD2	CATSDRETSGRTIYEQYF	TGTGCCACCAGTGACCGCGAGACTAGCGGGAGGACTATCTACGAGCAGTACTTC
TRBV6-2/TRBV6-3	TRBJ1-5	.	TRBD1	CASSGQGESNQPQHF	TGTGCCAGCAGTGGACAGGGAGAGAGCAATCAGCCCCAGCATTTT
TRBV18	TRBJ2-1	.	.	CASSRIDAGGNEQFF	TGTGCCAGTTCAAGGATAGACGCCGGAGGCAATGAGCAGTTCTTC
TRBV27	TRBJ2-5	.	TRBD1	CASSGLGTVKETQYF	TGTGCCAGCAGTGGCCTCGGGACAGTTAAAGAGACCCAGTACTTC